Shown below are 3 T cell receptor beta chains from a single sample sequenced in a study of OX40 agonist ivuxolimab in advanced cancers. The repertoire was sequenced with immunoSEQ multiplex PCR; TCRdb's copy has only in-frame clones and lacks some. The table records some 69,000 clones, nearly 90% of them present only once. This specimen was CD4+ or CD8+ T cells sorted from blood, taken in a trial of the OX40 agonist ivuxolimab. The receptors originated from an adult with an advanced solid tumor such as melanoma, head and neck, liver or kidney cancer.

CDR3 bases: TGCAGCGTTGGGAGCGAGGGAGGAGTGGCCAACGTCCTGACTTTC. Residues: CSVGSEGGVANVLTF. The chain carries TRBV29-1 and TRBJ2-6; D may be TRBD2 (6 bases). Trimming removed 4 bases from V and 6 bases from J, with 16 bases in between. CDR3 length: 15 amino acids. Germline CDR1 reads SQVTM; CDR2 reads ANQGSEA.

The chain's CDR3 is CASSEDDNEQFF. The DNA of the CDR3 is TGTGCCAGCAGTGAGGATGACAATGAGCAGTTCTTC. The gene calls are TRBV2 and TRBJ2-1; D gene uncertain. This CDR3 has 12 amino acids. V was clipped by 3 bases and J by 5 bases, with 5 bases between them. Germline loops: CDR1 SNHLY, CDR2 FYNNEI.

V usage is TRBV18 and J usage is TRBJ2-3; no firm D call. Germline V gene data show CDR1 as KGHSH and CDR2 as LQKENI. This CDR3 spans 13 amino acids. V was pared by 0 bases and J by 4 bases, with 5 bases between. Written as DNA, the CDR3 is TGTGCCAGCTCACCACCGGGATCAGATACGCAGTATTTT. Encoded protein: CASSPPGSDTQYF.